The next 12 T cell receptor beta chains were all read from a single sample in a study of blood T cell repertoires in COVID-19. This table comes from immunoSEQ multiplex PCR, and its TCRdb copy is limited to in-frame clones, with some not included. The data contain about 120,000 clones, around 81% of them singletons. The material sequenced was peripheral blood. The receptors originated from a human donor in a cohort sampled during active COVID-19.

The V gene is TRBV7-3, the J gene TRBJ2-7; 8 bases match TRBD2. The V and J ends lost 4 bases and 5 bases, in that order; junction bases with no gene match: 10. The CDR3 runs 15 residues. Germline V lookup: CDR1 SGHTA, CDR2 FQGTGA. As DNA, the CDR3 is TGTGCCAGCAGCTCGGCTAGCGGGCAAAGCAACGAGCAGTACTTC. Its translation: CASSSASGQSNEQYF.

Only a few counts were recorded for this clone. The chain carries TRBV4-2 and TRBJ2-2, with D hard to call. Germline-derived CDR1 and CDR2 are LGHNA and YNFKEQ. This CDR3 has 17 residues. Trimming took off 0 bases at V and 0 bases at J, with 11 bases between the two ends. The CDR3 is CASSQDRYSSNTGELFF. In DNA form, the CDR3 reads TGTGCCAGCAGCCAAGATCGTTACAGTTCGAACACCGGGGAGCTGTTTTTT.

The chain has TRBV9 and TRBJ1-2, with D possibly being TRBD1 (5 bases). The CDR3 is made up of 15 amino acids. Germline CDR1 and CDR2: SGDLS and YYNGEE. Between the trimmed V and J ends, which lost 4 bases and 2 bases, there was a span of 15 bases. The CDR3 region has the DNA TGTGCCAGCAGCCCTCCTGGGGCGGCGAACTATGGCTACACCTTC. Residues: CASSPPGAANYGYTF.

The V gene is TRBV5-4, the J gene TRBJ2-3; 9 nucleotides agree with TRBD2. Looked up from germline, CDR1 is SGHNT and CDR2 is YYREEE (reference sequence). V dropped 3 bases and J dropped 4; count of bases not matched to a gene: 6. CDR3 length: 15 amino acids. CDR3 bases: TGTGCCAGCAGCTCGGGGGGACTAGCTTCAGATACGCAGTATTTT. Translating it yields CASSSGGLASDTQYF.

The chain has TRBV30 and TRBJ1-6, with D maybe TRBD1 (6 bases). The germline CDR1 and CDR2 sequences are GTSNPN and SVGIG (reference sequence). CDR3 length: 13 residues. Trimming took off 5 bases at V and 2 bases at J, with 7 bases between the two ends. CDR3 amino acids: CAWGQTYNSPLHF. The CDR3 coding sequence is TGTGCCTGGGGACAGACCTATAATTCACCCCTCCACTTT. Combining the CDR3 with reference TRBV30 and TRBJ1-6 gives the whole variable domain SQTIHQWPATLVQPVGSPLSLECTVEGTSNPNLYWYRQAAGRGLQLLFYSVGIGQISSEVPQNLSASRPQDRQFILSSKKLLLSDSGFYLCAWGQTYNSPLHFGNGTRLTVT.

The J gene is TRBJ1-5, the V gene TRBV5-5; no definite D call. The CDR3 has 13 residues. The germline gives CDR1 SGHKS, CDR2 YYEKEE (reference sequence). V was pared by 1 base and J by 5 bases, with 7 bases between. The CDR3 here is CASSLSGDQPQHF. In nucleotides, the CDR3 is TGTGCCAGCAGCTTGAGCGGCGATCAGCCCCAGCATTTT.

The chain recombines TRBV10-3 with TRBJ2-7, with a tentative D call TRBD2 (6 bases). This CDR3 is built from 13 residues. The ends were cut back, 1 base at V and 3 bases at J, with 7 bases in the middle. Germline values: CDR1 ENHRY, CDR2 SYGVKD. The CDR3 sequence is CAISEWDFYEQYF. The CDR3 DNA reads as TGTGCCATCAGTGAGTGGGACTTCTACGAGCAGTACTTC.

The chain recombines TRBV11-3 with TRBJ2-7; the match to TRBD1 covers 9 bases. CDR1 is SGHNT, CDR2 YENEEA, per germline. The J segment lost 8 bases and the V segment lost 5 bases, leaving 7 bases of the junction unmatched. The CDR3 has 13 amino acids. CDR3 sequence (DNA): TGTGCCAGCAGCCCTCTGACAGGGGGTAAGCAGTACTTC. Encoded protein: CASSPLTGGKQYF.

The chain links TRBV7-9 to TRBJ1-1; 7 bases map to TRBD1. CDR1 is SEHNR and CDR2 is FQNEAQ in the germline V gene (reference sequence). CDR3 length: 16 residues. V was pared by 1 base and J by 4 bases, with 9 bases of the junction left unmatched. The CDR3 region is CASSLEYGGGGTEAFF. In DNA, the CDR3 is TGTGCCAGCAGCTTAGAGTATGGAGGGGGCGGCACTGAAGCTTTCTTT.

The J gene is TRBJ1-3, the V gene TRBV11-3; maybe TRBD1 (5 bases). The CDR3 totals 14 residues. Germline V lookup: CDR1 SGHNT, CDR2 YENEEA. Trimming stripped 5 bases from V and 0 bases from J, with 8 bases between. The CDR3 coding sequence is TGTGCCAGCAGCATGACAGTCTCTGGAAACACCATATATTTT. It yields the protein CASSMTVSGNTIYF.

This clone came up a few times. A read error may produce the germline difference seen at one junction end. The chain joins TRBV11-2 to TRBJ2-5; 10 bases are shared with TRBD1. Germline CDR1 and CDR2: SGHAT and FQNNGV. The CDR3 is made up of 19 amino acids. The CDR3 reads CASSIDRGHTSALPKTQYF. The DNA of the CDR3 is TGTGCCAGCAGCATAGACAGGGGGCACACGTCGGCGCTTCCAAAGACCCAGTACTTC.

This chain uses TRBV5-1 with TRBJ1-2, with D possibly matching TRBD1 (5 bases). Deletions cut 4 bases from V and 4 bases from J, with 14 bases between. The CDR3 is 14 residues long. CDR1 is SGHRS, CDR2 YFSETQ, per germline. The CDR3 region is CASSVSGGSYGYTF. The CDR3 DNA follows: TGCGCCAGCAGCGTGTCCGGGGGAAGCTATGGCTACACCTTC.